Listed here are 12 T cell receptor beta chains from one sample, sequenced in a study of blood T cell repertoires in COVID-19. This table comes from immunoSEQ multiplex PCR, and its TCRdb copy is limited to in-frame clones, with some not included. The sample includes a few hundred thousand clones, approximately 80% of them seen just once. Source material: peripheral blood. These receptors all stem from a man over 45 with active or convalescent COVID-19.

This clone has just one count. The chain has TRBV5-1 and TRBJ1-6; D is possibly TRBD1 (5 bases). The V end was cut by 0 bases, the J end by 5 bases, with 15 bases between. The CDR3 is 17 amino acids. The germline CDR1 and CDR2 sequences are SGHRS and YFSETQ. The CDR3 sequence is CASSLGPRVGDNSPLHF. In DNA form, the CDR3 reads TGCGCCAGCAGCTTGGGCCCCAGGGTCGGAGATAATTCACCCCTCCACTTT.

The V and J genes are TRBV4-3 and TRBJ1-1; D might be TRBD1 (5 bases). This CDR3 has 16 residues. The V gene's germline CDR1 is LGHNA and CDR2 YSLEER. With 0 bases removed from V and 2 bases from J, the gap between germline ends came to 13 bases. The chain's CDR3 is CASSQDGTWGNTEAFF. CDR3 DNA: TGCGCCAGCAGCCAAGATGGGACTTGGGGTAACACTGAAGCTTTCTTT.

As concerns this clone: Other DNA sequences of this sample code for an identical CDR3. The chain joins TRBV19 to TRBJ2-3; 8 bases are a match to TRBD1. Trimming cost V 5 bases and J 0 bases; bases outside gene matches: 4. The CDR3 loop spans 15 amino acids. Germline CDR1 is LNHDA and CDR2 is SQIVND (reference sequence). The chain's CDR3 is CASSLWTGSTDTQYF. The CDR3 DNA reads TGTGCCAGTAGTCTCTGGACAGGGAGCACAGATACGCAGTATTTT. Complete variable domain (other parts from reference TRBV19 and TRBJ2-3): DGGITQSPKYLFRKEGQNVTLSCEQNLNHDAMYWYRQDPGQGLRLIYYSQIVNDFQKGDIAEGYSVSREKKESFPLTVTSAQKNPTAFYLCASSLWTGSTDTQYFGPGTRLTVL.

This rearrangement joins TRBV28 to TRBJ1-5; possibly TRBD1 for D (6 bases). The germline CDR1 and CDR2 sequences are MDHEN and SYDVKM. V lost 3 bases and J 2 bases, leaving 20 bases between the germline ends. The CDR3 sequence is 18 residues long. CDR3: CASSFSTRGSGGNQPQHF. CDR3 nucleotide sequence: TGTGCCAGCAGTTTCTCCACCAGGGGCTCAGGGGGCAATCAGCCCCAGCATTTT.

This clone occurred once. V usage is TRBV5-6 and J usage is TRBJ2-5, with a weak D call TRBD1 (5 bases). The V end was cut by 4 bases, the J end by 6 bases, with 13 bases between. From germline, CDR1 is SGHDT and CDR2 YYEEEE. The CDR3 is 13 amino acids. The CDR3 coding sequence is TGTGCCAGCAGCCGTCAGGGTCGACAGACCCAGTACTTC. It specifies CASSRQGRQTQYF.

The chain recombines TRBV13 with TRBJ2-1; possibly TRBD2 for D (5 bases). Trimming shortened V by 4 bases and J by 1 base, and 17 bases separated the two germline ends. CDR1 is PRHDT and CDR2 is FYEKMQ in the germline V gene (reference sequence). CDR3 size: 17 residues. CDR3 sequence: CASSSRRSTGSYNEQFF. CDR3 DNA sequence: TGTGCCAGCAGCTCCCGTAGGAGTACGGGGTCCTACAATGAGCAGTTCTTC.

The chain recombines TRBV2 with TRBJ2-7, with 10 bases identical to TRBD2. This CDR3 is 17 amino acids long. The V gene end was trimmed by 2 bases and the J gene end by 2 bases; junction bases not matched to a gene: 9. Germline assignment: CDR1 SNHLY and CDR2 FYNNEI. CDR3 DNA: TGTGCCAGCAGTGAATATAGCGGGAGGACCTCCCCCTACGAGCAGTACTTC. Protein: CASSEYSGRTSPYEQYF.

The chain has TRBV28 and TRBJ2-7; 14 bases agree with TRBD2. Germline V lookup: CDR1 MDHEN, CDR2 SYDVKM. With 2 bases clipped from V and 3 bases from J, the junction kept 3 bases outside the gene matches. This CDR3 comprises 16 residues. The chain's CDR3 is CASSLPGTSGSYEQYF. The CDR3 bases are TGTGCCAGCAGTTTACCCGGGACTAGCGGGAGCTACGAGCAGTACTTC.

CDR3 in amino acids: CASSLPGLPTQFF. In nucleotides, the CDR3 is TGTGCCAGCAGCTTACCGGGACTCCCAACCCAGTTCTTC. The V and J genes are TRBV11-3 and TRBJ2-1, with D perhaps TRBD2 (6 bases). Germline CDR1 SGHNT, CDR2 YENEEA. Between the trimmed V and J ends, which lost 2 bases and 13 bases, there was a span of 15 bases. The CDR3 contains 13 residues. The full variable domain, with the rest looked up from reference TRBV11-3 and TRBJ2-1, is EAGVVQSPRYKIIEKKQPVAFWCNPISGHNTLYWYLQNLGQGPELLIRYENEEAVDDSQLPKDRFSAERLKGVDSTLKIQPAELGDSAVYLCASSLPGLPTQFFGPGTRLTVL.

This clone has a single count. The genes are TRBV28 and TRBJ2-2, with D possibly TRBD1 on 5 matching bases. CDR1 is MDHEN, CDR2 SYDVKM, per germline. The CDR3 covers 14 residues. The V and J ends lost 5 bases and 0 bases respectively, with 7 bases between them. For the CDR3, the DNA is TGTGCCAGCAGTCCGGACACGAACACCGGGGAGCTGTTTTTT. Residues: CASSPDTNTGELFF.

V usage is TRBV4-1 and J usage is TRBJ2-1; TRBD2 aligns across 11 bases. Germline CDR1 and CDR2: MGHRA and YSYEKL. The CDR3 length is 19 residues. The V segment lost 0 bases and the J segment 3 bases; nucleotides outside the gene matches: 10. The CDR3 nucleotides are TGCGCCAGCAGCCAAGATTGGGGGTCGGGACTAGCGGTCTACAATGAGCAGTTCTTC. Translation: CASSQDWGSGLAVYNEQFF.

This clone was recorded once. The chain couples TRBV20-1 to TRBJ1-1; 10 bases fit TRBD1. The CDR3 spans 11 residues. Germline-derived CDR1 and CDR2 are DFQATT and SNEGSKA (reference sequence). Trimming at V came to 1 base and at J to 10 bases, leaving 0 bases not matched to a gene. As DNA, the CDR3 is TGCAGTGCTAGAGGGACAGGGGGAGCTTTCTTT. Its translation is CSARGTGGAFF.